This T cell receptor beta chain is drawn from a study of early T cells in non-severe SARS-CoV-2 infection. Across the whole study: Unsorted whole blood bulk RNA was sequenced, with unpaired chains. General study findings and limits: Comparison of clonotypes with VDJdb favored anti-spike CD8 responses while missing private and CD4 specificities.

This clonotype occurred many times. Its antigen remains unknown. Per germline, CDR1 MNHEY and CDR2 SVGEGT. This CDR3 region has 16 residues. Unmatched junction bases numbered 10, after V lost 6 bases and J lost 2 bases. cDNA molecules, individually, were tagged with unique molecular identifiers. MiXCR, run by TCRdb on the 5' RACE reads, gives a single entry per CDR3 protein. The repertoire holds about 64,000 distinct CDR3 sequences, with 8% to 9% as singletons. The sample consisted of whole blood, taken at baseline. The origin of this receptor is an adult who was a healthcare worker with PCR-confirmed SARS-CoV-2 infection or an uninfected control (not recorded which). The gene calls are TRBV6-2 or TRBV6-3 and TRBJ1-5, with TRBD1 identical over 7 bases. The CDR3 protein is CASRIRQGMGNQPQHF. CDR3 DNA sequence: TGTGCCAGCAGAATAAGACAGGGTATGGGCAATCAGCCCCAGCATTTT.